The next 30 T cell receptor beta chains were all read from a single sample in a study of Ad26.COV2.S vaccination and SARS-CoV-2 variants. The sample's treatment: over 15 received Ad26.COV2.S at low or high dose, single or two shots; 5 received placebo; per-sample allocation not given. Sampling occurred on day 63 after the first vaccine or placebo injection. Sequenced by immunoSEQ multiplex PCR; TCRdb stores in-frame clones only, minus some. Of roughly 320,000 clones in the sample, around nine tenths were seen once. This sample comprised peripheral blood, obtained in a trial of Ad26.COV2.S vaccine versus placebo. The source of these receptors is a person aged 18-65 years who received the Ad26.COV2.S COVID-19 vaccine or a placebo.

The chain uses TRBV9 and TRBJ2-1, with TRBD2 matching over 15 bases. Germline CDR1 is SGDLS and CDR2 is YYNGEE. J gave up 7 bases and V 0 bases, and 8 bases lay outside the gene matches. The CDR3 sequence is 18 residues long. The CDR3 loop reads CASSVEVWTSGGANEQFF. CDR3 nucleotide sequence: TGTGCCAGCAGCGTAGAGGTGTGGACTAGCGGGGGGGCAAATGAGCAGTTCTTC.

The rearrangement links TRBV4-1 to TRBJ2-7; the D is unclear. CDR3 length equals 15 residues. Trimming took 0 bases from V and 1 from J, leaving 10 bases between them. Germline V gives CDR1 MGHRA, CDR2 YSYEKL. The CDR3 protein is CASSQEPRPSYEQYF. As DNA, the CDR3 is TGCGCCAGCAGCCAAGAGCCCAGGCCATCCTACGAGCAGTACTTC.

A remark on this clone: The same CDR3 can be traced to other DNA sequences in this sample. The chain employs TRBV5-1 and TRBJ1-2; D is possibly TRBD1 (6 bases). Trimming stripped 0 bases from V and 8 bases from J, with 8 bases between. From germline, CDR1 is SGHRS and CDR2 YFSETQ. The CDR3 sequence is 12 residues long. CDR3 sequence: CASSLDRDGYTF. The CDR3 DNA reads TGCGCCAGCAGCTTGGACAGGGACGGCTACACCTTC.

The V gene is TRBV7-9, the J gene TRBJ1-3; no firm D call. The CDR3 contains 13 residues. The V gene's germline CDR1 is SEHNR and CDR2 FQNEAQ (reference sequence). V lost 1 base, J lost 7 bases, and 8 bases lay in between. The CDR3 coding sequence is TGTGCCAGCAGCTTAGACCGGCCCAACACCATATATTTT. It encodes CASSLDRPNTIYF.

This sequence joins TRBV11-2 and TRBJ1-5; 7 nucleotides align to TRBD1. The J segment lost 7 bases and the V segment lost 5 bases, leaving 8 bases of the junction unmatched. This CDR3 region has 14 residues. Germline V gene sequence: CDR1 SGHAT, CDR2 FQNNGV. Here the CDR3 DNA reads TGTGCCAGCAGCGTGACAGGGTTTGGGCAGCCCCAGCATTTT. This codes for CASSVTGFGQPQHF.

The chain carries TRBV6-6 and TRBJ1-5; D is undetermined. Germline values: CDR1 MNHNY, CDR2 SVGAGI (reference sequence). The CDR3 is made up of 16 amino acids. The V gene lost 0 bases and the J gene lost 3 bases, with 12 bases spanning the gap. CDR3 in amino acids: CASSYSVTEINQPQHF. CDR3 nucleotides: TGTGCCAGCAGTTACTCGGTGACCGAAATCAATCAGCCCCAGCATTTT.

This chain uses TRBV19 with TRBJ1-2; 8 bases match TRBD1. The CDR3 spans 15 residues. Trimming removed 3 bases from V and 2 bases from J; junction bases left unmatched: 5. CDR1 is LNHDA, CDR2 SQIVND, per germline (reference sequence). The DNA for the CDR3 is TGTGCCAGTAGTATGGGCAGGGGGCTAAACTATGGCTACACCTTC. Translating it yields CASSMGRGLNYGYTF.

This clone was seen a few times. This chain uses TRBV12-3 or TRBV12-4 with TRBJ2-3; D not certain. V lost 3 bases and J lost 4, with 8 bases in between. This CDR3 has 13 residues. CDR3 loop: CASSFAVADTQYF. The CDR3 bases are TGTGCCAGCAGTTTCGCGGTTGCAGATACGCAGTATTTT.

V usage is TRBV5-5 and J usage is TRBJ2-6; tentative D call: TRBD1 (6 bases). Trimming took 0 bases from V and 0 from J, leaving 10 bases between them. The CDR3 runs to 17 residues. The germline V gene has CDR1 SGHKS and CDR2 YYEKEE (reference sequence). CDR3 DNA: TGTGCCAGCAGCTTGGTCAGGGGCCTCTCTGGGGCCAACGTCCTGACTTTC. Translating it yields CASSLVRGLSGANVLTF.

V usage is TRBV4-1 and J usage is TRBJ2-1; 11 positions match TRBD2. The CDR3 loop spans 19 amino acids. Trimming took 1 base from V and 2 from J; bases not matched to a gene: 10. Germline CDR1 is MGHRA and CDR2 is YSYEKL. The chain's CDR3 is CASSQGPLAGGRTYNEQFF. The DNA of the CDR3 is TGCGCCAGCAGCCAAGGTCCCCTAGCGGGGGGCAGGACCTACAATGAGCAGTTCTTC.

This sequence joins TRBV4-1 and TRBJ1-5; D unclear. The CDR3 covers 13 residues. V was clipped by 2 bases and J by 4 bases, with 6 bases between them. Germline CDR1 is MGHRA and CDR2 is YSYEKL. The CDR3, as DNA: TGCGCCAGCAGCCAAATCGGGAATCAGCCCCAGCATTTT. Amino acid sequence: CASSQIGNQPQHF.

The chain uses TRBV30 and TRBJ1-1; 10 bases agree with TRBD1. Germline V CDR1 and CDR2: GTSNPN, SVGIG (reference sequence). Germline trimming cut 8 bases from V and 7 bases from J; bases unmatched to any gene: 7. CDR3 size: 12 residues. The CDR3 DNA reads TGTGCCCGCCGACAGGGGGCCGGTGAAGCTTTCTTT. It encodes CARRQGAGEAFF.

The V and J genes are TRBV7-2 and TRBJ1-1, with D perhaps TRBD1 (5 bases). Germline-derived CDR1 and CDR2 are SGHTA and FQGNSA. Trimming removed 5 bases from V and 0 bases from J, with 16 bases in between. The CDR3 contains 16 residues. Here the CDR3 DNA reads TGTGCCAGCAGCCCCCGGGGGAGGAGGTTGAACACTGAAGCTTTCTTT. It translates to CASSPRGRRLNTEAFF. Using reference TRBV7-2 and TRBJ1-1 for the parts outside the CDR3, the full variable domain is GAGVSQSPSNKVTEKGKDVELRCDPISGHTALYWYRQSLGQGLEFLIYFQGNSAPDKSGLPSDRFSAERTGGSVSTLTIQRTQQEDSAVYLCASSPRGRRLNTEAFFGQGTRLTVV.

This clone occurred once. One junction end disagrees with the germline gene, perhaps due to a read error. This chain uses TRBV6-5 with TRBJ1-2, with D unresolved. Germline-derived CDR1 and CDR2 are MNHEY and SVGAGI. This CDR3 region has 12 residues. The CDR3 protein is CASSTRGELVAF. Written as DNA, the CDR3 is TGTGCCAGCAGTACCCGGGGAGAGCTGGTGGCCTTC.

The J gene is TRBJ1-1, the V gene TRBV20-1; D gene uncertain. CDR3 length: 11 amino acids. Germline V gene lookup returns CDR1 DFQATT and CDR2 SNEGSKA (reference sequence). V lost 7 bases to trimming and J lost 7 bases, with 13 bases between them. The CDR3, as DNA: TGCAGTGGGTCAGATGACTTTGAAGCTTTCTTT. As protein: CSGSDDFEAFF.

The V and J genes are TRBV5-1 and TRBJ2-3; TRBD1 might be the D (5 bases). Trimming pared 4 bases from V and 6 bases from J, leaving 15 bases between. The germline CDR1 and CDR2 sequences are SGHRS and YFSETQ. The CDR3 has 14 amino acids. This CDR3 is CASSLRTPLDTQYF. CDR3 coding DNA: TGCGCCAGCAGCCTTCGGACACCTCTTGATACGCAGTATTTT.

The rearrangement joins TRBV30 to TRBJ1-2; no definite D call. This CDR3 spans 13 amino acids. Germline lookup yields CDR1 GTSNPN and CDR2 SVGIG (reference sequence). Trimming removed 3 bases at V and 0 bases at J, with 8 bases between. CDR3 sequence reads: CAWRAGPNYGYTF. CDR3 nucleotide sequence: TGTGCCTGGAGAGCCGGGCCTAACTATGGCTACACCTTC.

The CDR3 loop reads CASSSGGLGYEQYF. Written as DNA, the CDR3 is TGTGCCAGCAGCTCGGGTGGGCTCGGGTACGAGCAGTACTTC. The gene calls are TRBV5-6 and TRBJ2-7; D remains ambiguous. The ends were cut back, 3 bases at V and 4 bases at J, with 14 bases in the middle. CDR3 size: 14 residues. Germline V lookup: CDR1 SGHDT, CDR2 YYEEEE.

The chain links TRBV2 to TRBJ1-2, with D possibly being TRBD1 (5 bases). From germline, CDR1 is SNHLY and CDR2 FYNNEI. The V gene lost 6 bases and the J gene lost 3 bases, with 17 bases spanning the gap. The CDR3 extends over 15 amino acids. As DNA, the CDR3 is TGTGCCAGCAGAGAGACACGTCTGGGGGACTATGGCTACACCTTC. It specifies CASRETRLGDYGYTF. Together with reference TRBV2 and TRBJ1-2, the CDR3 gives the full variable domain: EPEVTQTPSHQVTQMGQEVILRCVPISNHLYFYWYRQILGQKVEFLVSFYNNEISEKSEIFDDQFSVERPDGSNFTLKIRSTKLEDSAMYFCASRETRLGDYGYTFGSGTRLTVV.

Details on this clone: Germline is not matched at one junction end, which may reflect a read error. The V and J genes are TRBV7-7 and TRBJ2-1; D is unclear. The CDR3 sequence is 16 residues long. Germline V lookup: CDR1 SSHAT, CDR2 FNYEAQ (reference sequence). CDR3 region: CASSSIAGPQYNEQFF. CDR3 nucleotides: TGTGCTAGCAGCTCCATAGCCGGCCCCCAGTACAATGAGCAGTTCTTC.

This rearrangement joins TRBV30 to TRBJ1-1, with D maybe TRBD1 (5 bases). The CDR3 spans 15 residues. Trimming removed 0 bases at V and 6 bases at J, with 17 bases between. Germline V CDR1 and CDR2: GTSNPN, SVGIG (reference sequence). The CDR3 reads CAWSVPGLGGAEAFF. As DNA, the CDR3 is TGTGCCTGGAGTGTACCTGGATTGGGGGGGGCTGAAGCTTTCTTT. The variable domain in full, completed from reference TRBV30 and TRBJ1-1, reads SQTIHQWPATLVQPVGSPLSLECTVEGTSNPNLYWYRQAAGRGLQLLFYSVGIGQISSEVPQNLSASRPQDRQFILSSKKLLLSDSGFYLCAWSVPGLGGAEAFFGQGTRLTVV.

The chain joins TRBV12-3 or TRBV12-4 to TRBJ1-6; no clear D gene. The CDR3 sequence is 13 residues long. Here the CDR3 reads CGSADSYNSPLHF. The CDR3 bases are TGTGGGTCGGCAGACTCCTATAATTCACCCCTCCACTTT.

The gene calls are TRBV30 and TRBJ1-1, with D unclear. V lost 4 bases and J lost 2, with 8 bases in between. The germline CDR1 and CDR2 sequences are GTSNPN and SVGIG (reference sequence). The CDR3 runs to 12 residues. DNA for the CDR3: TGTGCCTGGACAGCCCTTAACACTGAAGCTTTCTTT. Its protein is CAWTALNTEAFF. Complete variable domain (other parts from reference TRBV30 and TRBJ1-1): SQTIHQWPATLVQPVGSPLSLECTVEGTSNPNLYWYRQAAGRGLQLLFYSVGIGQISSEVPQNLSASRPQDRQFILSSKKLLLSDSGFYLCAWTALNTEAFFGQGTRLTVV.

The rearrangement uses TRBV4-2 and TRBJ1-1; no clear D. The V gene's germline CDR1 is LGHNA and CDR2 YNFKEQ. Between the trimmed V and J ends, which lost 4 bases and 3 bases, there was a span of 9 bases. The CDR3 consists of 13 residues. The CDR3 sequence: CASSLGWDTEAFF. The CDR3 bases are TGTGCCAGCAGCCTGGGTTGGGACACTGAAGCTTTCTTT.

The chain carries TRBV29-1 and TRBJ2-1, with TRBD1 identical over 8 bases. CDR1 SQVTM and CDR2 ANQGSEA come from the germline V gene. J gave up 9 bases and V 0 bases, and 7 bases lay outside the gene matches. This CDR3 comprises 14 residues. The CDR3 reads CSVEDRQGAFEQFF. Written as DNA, the CDR3 is TGCAGCGTTGAAGATCGCCAGGGGGCTTTTGAGCAGTTCTTC.

The V gene is TRBV4-1, the J gene TRBJ1-6; 9 nucleotides align to TRBD1. CDR1 is MGHRA and CDR2 is YSYEKL in the germline V gene. J lost 10 bases, V lost 3 bases, and 10 bases had no gene match. The CDR3 consists of 16 residues. The CDR3 DNA reads as TGCGCCAGCAGCCATCGGACAGGGGAGGCAAGATCACCCCTCCACTTT. Translated, it gives CASSHRTGEARSPLHF.

This chain joins TRBV19 and TRBJ1-3; 8 bases are a match to TRBD1. Germline V gives CDR1 LNHDA, CDR2 SQIVND (reference sequence). After removal of 3 bases from V and 6 bases from J, the junction contained 13 bases not matched to a gene. CDR3 length: 17 amino acids. The CDR3 spells CASSISRTGTATNTIYF. The DNA of the CDR3 is TGTGCCAGTAGTATCTCCCGGACAGGGACCGCAACAAACACCATATATTTT.

The J gene is TRBJ2-5, the V gene TRBV3-1 (or the pseudogene TRBV3-2); D might be TRBD1 or TRBD2, each matching 5 bases. CDR1 is LGHDT, CDR2 YNNKEL, per germline (reference sequence). The CDR3 extends over 14 amino acids. V lost 4 bases, J lost 10 bases, and 19 bases lay in between. The CDR3 is CASSPPGTIGVQYF. CDR3 DNA sequence: TGTGCCAGCAGCCCCCCGGGAACCATAGGGGTCCAGTACTTC.

This rearrangement joins TRBV11-1 to TRBJ2-5, with a possible D match to TRBD1 (6 bases). CDR1 SGHAT and CDR2 FQDESV come from the germline V gene (reference sequence). The CDR3 loop spans 15 amino acids. V was cut by 1 base and J by 1 base, with 10 bases left in between. CDR3 coding DNA: TGTGCCAGCAGCTTAGGGACAGTGGGCCAAGAGACCCAGTACTTC. Translation: CASSLGTVGQETQYF.

V gene TRBV19 combines with J gene TRBJ2-7; 9 bases are shared with TRBD2. Germline V CDR1 and CDR2: LNHDA, SQIVND (reference sequence). J lost 2 bases, V lost 1 base, and 3 bases had no gene match. This CDR3 has 15 residues. CDR3 in DNA: TGTGCCAGTAGTATAGCGGCGGGGGGGCCCTACGAGCAGTACTTC. Amino acid sequence: CASSIAAGGPYEQYF.